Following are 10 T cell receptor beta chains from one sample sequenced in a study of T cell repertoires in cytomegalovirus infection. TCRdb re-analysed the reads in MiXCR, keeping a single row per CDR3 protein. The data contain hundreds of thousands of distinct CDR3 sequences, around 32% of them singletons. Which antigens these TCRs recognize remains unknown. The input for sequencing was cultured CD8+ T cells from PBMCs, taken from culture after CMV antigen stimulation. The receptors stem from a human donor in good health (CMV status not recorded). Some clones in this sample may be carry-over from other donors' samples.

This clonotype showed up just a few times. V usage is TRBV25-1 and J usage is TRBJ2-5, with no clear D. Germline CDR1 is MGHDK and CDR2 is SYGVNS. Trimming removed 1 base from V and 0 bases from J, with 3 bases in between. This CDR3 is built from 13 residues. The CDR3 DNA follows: TGTGCCAGCAGTGAATTTTACCAAGAGACCCAGTACTTC. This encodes CASSEFYQETQYF.

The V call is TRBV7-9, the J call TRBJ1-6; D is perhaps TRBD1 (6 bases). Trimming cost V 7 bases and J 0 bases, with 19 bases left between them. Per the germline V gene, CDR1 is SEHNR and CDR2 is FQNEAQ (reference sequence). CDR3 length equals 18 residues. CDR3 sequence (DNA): TGTGCCAGCAACCTGGGGCCAGGGGAGAGCTCCTATAATTCACCCCTCCACTTT. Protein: CASNLGPGESSYNSPLHF.

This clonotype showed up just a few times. The CDR3 DNA reads TGTGCCAGTGGAGAACCCAGGGGACGTTCACCCCTCCACTTT. This encodes CASGEPRGRSPLHF. The gene calls are TRBV19 and TRBJ1-6; D possibly corresponds to TRBD1 (6 bases). This CDR3 is 14 amino acids long. Trimming removed 8 bases from V and 9 bases from J, with 17 bases in between. Germline V gene data show CDR1 as LNHDA and CDR2 as SQIVND (reference sequence).

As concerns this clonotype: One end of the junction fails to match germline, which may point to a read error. CDR3: CVSSSMTLGIPSYNEQFF. CDR3 in DNA: TGTGTCAGCAGCTCTATGACATTGGGCATCCCTTCCTACAATGAGCAGTTCTTC. This chain joins TRBV7-4 and TRBJ2-1, with D hard to call. This CDR3 has 18 residues. Germline V CDR1 and CDR2: SGHVT, SQSDAQ. The whole variable domain, remainder taken from reference TRBV7-4 and TRBJ2-1, is GAGVSQSPRYKVAKRGRDVALRCDSISGHVTLYWYRQTLGQGSEVLTYSQSDAQRDKSGRPSGRFSAERPERSVSTLKIQRTEQGDSAVYLCVSSSMTLGIPSYNEQFFGPGTRLTVL.

Here the CDR3 DNA reads TGTGCCAGCAGTTACTTCGGCCTCACTGAAGCTTTCTTT. Its protein product is CASSYFGLTEAFF. The chain links TRBV6-5 to TRBJ1-1; D is ambiguous. The CDR3 length is 13 residues. In germline, CDR1 is MNHEY, CDR2 SVGAGI. With 1 base removed from V and 4 bases from J, the gap between germline ends came to 7 bases.

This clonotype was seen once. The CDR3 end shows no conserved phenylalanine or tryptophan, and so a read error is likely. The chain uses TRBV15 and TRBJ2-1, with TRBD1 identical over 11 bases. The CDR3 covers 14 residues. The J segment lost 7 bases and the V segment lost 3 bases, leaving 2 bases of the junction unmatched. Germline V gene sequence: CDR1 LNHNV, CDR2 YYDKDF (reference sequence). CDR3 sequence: CATSRDRGLNEQFL. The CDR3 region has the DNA TGTGCCACCAGCAGGGACAGGGGGCTAAATGAGCAGTTCTTA.

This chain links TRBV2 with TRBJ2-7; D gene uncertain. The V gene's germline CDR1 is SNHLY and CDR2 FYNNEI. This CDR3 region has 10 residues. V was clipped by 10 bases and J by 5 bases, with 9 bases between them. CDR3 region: CATVGNEQYV. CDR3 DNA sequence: TGTGCCACAGTGGGAAACGAGCAGTACGTC.

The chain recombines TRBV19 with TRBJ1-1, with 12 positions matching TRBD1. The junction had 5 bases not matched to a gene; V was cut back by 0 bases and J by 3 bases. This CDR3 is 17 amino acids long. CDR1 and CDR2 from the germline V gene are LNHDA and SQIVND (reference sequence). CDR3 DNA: TGTGCCAGTAGTATAGAGGGACAGGGGGCGCCGGACACTGAAGCTTTCTTT. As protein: CASSIEGQGAPDTEAFF.

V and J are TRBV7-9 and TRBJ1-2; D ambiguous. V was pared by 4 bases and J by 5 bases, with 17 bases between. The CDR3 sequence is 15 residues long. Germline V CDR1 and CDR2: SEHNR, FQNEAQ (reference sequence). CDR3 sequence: CASSSLEVLSYGYTF. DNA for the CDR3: TGTGCCAGCAGCTCGCTAGAAGTGTTATCATATGGCTACACCTTC.

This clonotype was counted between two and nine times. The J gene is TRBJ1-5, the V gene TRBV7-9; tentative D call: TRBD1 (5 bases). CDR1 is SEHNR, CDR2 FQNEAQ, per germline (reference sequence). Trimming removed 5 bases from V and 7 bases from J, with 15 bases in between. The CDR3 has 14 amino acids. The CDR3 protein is CASSEDQGVQPQHF. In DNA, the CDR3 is TGTGCCAGCAGCGAGGACCAGGGAGTCCAGCCCCAGCATTTT.